This entry lists 26 T cell receptor beta chains sequenced from one sample in a study of T cell responses to AZD1222 COVID-19 vaccine. The repertoire was sequenced with immunoSEQ multiplex PCR; TCRdb's copy has only in-frame clones and lacks some. The table has around 140,000 clones, over 90% seen once. Sample: peripheral blood, taken on day 0 of MenACWY control vaccination. The source is an adult in good health.

This chain links TRBV13 with TRBJ1-4; possibly TRBD1 for D (6 bases). Germline values: CDR1 PRHDT, CDR2 FYEKMQ (reference sequence). The CDR3 has 15 amino acids. The ends were cut back, 2 bases at V and 10 bases at J, with 17 bases in the middle. The CDR3 nucleotides are TGTGCCAGCAGCTTAATCAGGGGAGGAATGGGAAAACTGTTTTTT. It is translated as CASSLIRGGMGKLFF.

CDR3 residues: CAISEPSRGPNYGYTF. Written as DNA, the CDR3 is TGTGCCATCAGTGAGCCTTCGAGAGGTCCCAACTATGGCTACACCTTC. The chain links TRBV10-3 to TRBJ1-2; the D is unclear. CDR1 and CDR2 (germline): ENHRY, SYGVKD. There are 16 residues in the CDR3. V gave up 2 bases and J gave up 2 bases, with 15 bases separating them.

The chain couples TRBV2 to TRBJ1-3; no clear D. Germline V gene data show CDR1 as SNHLY and CDR2 as FYNNEI. V was trimmed by 5 bases and J by 0 bases, leaving 11 bases between them. This CDR3 comprises 15 residues. The CDR3 protein is CASSTIQSSGNTIYF. The CDR3 DNA sequence: TGTGCCAGCAGTACCATACAGAGCTCTGGAAACACCATATATTTT.

This chain joins TRBV21-1 and TRBJ1-2; no DNA check was done on the table's D call, TRBD1. TRBV21-1 is a documented pseudogene. The CDR3 has 13 amino acids. The chain's CDR3 is CASSPRDRGGYTF. For the CDR3, the DNA is TGTGCCAGCAGCCCCCGGGACAGAGGGGGCTACACCTTC.

The V call is TRBV6-5, the J call TRBJ1-2, with D maybe TRBD1 (6 bases). This CDR3 spans 13 amino acids. Germline CDR1 MNHEY, CDR2 SVGAGI. V was shortened by 2 bases and J by 7 bases, with 11 bases between the two germline ends. CDR3 sequence: CASSYSRGVGYTF. CDR3 coding DNA: TGTGCCAGCAGTTACAGCAGGGGTGTTGGCTACACCTTC.

As regards this clone: The same CDR3 arises from other DNA sequences in this sample as well. The genes are TRBV30 and TRBJ1-5; tentatively, D is TRBD1 (5 bases). V lost 0 bases and J lost 5, with 8 bases in between. Germline lookup yields CDR1 GTSNPN and CDR2 SVGIG (reference sequence). The CDR3 runs 13 residues. In DNA, the CDR3 is TGTGCCTGGAGTGTACGGGGGGATCAGCCCCAGCATTTT. Translation: CAWSVRGDQPQHF.

The rearrangement uses TRBV20-1 and TRBJ1-2; TRBD1 matches 7 bases. Germline trimming cut 3 bases from V and 7 bases from J; bases unmatched to any gene: 8. CDR3 length: 13 amino acids. CDR1 and CDR2 from the germline V gene are DFQATT and SNEGSKA (reference sequence). The CDR3 reads CSASAQGVSGYTF. The DNA of the CDR3 is TGCAGTGCTAGTGCGCAGGGGGTTTCTGGCTACACCTTC.

The chain uses TRBV27 and TRBJ1-2, with 12 bases aligning to TRBD1. Germline values: CDR1 MNHEY, CDR2 SMNVEV (reference sequence). This CDR3 region has 16 residues. V was clipped by 0 bases and J by 6 bases; unmatched bases: 5. In DNA, the CDR3 is TGTGCCAGCAGTTTATCCCGGGACAGGGGGCCCGATGGCTACACCTTC. This codes for CASSLSRDRGPDGYTF.

The chain links TRBV12-5 to TRBJ1-2, with D possibly matching TRBD1 (5 bases). Germline assignment: CDR1 LGHNT and CDR2 FRNRAP. The CDR3 covers 16 residues. The V end was cut by 7 bases, the J end by 3 bases, with 21 bases between. The CDR3 DNA reads as TGTGCTAGTGTGGACGAACAGGCAGTGCTATACTATGGCTACACCTTC. Translation gives CASVDEQAVLYYGYTF.

The rearrangement uses TRBV5-1 and TRBJ1-4, with D unresolved. CDR3 length: 16 amino acids. The V gene lost 5 bases and the J gene lost 0 bases, with 14 bases spanning the gap. The germline CDR1 and CDR2 sequences are SGHRS and YFSETQ. This CDR3 is CASRRADGATNEKLFF. CDR3 bases: TGCGCCAGCAGACGCGCTGACGGTGCAACTAATGAAAAACTGTTTTTT.

The chain joins TRBV6-5 to TRBJ1-1, with 7 bases that match TRBD1. J was trimmed by 2 bases and V by 5 bases; bases with no gene match: 5. The CDR3 spans 14 residues. CDR1 and CDR2 (germline): MNHEY, SVGAGI. The chain's CDR3 is CASSPTGTNTEAFF. CDR3 bases: TGTGCCAGCAGTCCGACAGGGACTAACACTGAAGCTTTCTTT.

The V gene is TRBV5-4, the J gene TRBJ1-6; TRBD1 agrees at 8 bases. The CDR3 sequence is 14 residues long. The ends lost 3 bases at V and 7 bases at J; junction bases unmatched: 3. Germline CDR1 and CDR2: SGHNT and YYREEE (reference sequence). CDR3 sequence reads: CASSSWTGNSPLHF. DNA of the CDR3: TGTGCCAGCAGCTCCTGGACAGGGAATTCACCCCTCCACTTT. Supplemented by reference TRBV5-4 and TRBJ1-6, the full variable domain reads ETGVTQSPTHLIKTRGQQVTLRCSSQSGHNTVSWYQQALGQGPQFIFQYYREEENGRGNFPPRFSGLQFPNYSSELNVNALELDDSALYLCASSSWTGNSPLHFGNGTRLTVT.

This clone was observed a few times. This chain connects TRBV2 to TRBJ2-2; TRBD1 matches 7 bases. The J segment lost 5 bases and the V segment lost 2 bases, leaving 5 bases of the junction unmatched. The germline V gene has CDR1 SNHLY and CDR2 FYNNEI. This CDR3 is built from 15 residues. CDR3 sequence reads: CASSERAGGTGELFF. For the CDR3, the DNA is TGTGCCAGCAGTGAACGGGCAGGGGGAACCGGGGAGCTGTTTTTT.

V gene TRBV20-1 combines with J gene TRBJ2-1, with D hard to call. V lost 3 bases and J 10 bases, leaving 16 bases between the germline ends. The germline gives CDR1 DFQATT, CDR2 SNEGSKA (reference sequence). The CDR3 loop spans 13 amino acids. Here the CDR3 DNA reads TGCAGTGCTAGTAGTCCCGGGTCGGAGGAGCAGTTCTTC. It is translated as CSASSPGSEEQFF.

CDR3 DNA sequence: TGTGCCAGCTCACCCGTTCCGGGACTTCGGGCAGGCGAGCAGTACTTC. Protein sequence: CASSPVPGLRAGEQYF. This sequence joins TRBV18 and TRBJ2-7, with D possibly being TRBD2 (6 bases). The CDR3 is 16 residues long. V dropped 3 bases and J dropped 6 bases, with 21 bases sitting between them. From germline, CDR1 is KGHSH and CDR2 LQKENI.

The chain employs TRBV5-1 and TRBJ2-7, with a tentative D call TRBD2 (6 bases). The CDR3 is 16 residues long. V was pared by 3 bases and J by 5 bases, with 21 bases between. Germline V gene data show CDR1 as SGHRS and CDR2 as YFSETQ. CDR3 nucleotides: TGCGCCAGCAGCTCGAGGGAGAAGGAGGGGAGGAACGAGCAGTACTTC. Protein sequence: CASSSREKEGRNEQYF.

This chain joins TRBV5-1 and TRBJ2-7; D may be TRBD2 (5 bases). The CDR3 is 15 amino acids. Germline CDR1 SGHRS, CDR2 YFSETQ. V was clipped by 2 bases and J by 1 base, with 13 bases between them. CDR3: CASSFTGVRSYEQYF. Written as DNA, the CDR3 is TGCGCCAGCAGCTTCACCGGGGTCCGATCCTACGAGCAGTACTTC.

This chain links TRBV12-3 or TRBV12-4 with TRBJ1-1; unclear D gene. V dropped 3 bases and J dropped 5 bases, with 4 bases sitting between them. CDR3 length: 11 amino acids. CDR3 residues: CASSFRTEAFF. CDR3 nucleotides: TGTGCCAGCAGTTTCCGGACTGAAGCTTTCTTT.

The chain is built from TRBV4-1 and TRBJ1-2; TRBD1 agrees at 9 bases. This CDR3 has 18 amino acids. The J segment lost 6 bases and the V segment lost 0 bases, leaving 14 bases of the junction unmatched. Germline CDR1 and CDR2: MGHRA and YSYEKL. CDR3 in amino acids: CASSQDHRPQGASHGYTF. DNA for the CDR3: TGCGCCAGCAGCCAAGACCATCGCCCACAGGGGGCGTCCCATGGCTACACCTTC.

The chain has TRBV5-4 and TRBJ2-2; tentative D call: TRBD2 (5 bases). CDR3 length: 14 residues. Germline lookup yields CDR1 SGHNT and CDR2 YYREEE (reference sequence). Deletions cut 0 bases from V and 5 bases from J, with 8 bases between. CDR3 amino acids: CASSLEWETGELFF. CDR3 DNA: TGTGCCAGCAGCTTGGAGTGGGAGACCGGGGAGCTGTTTTTT.

The J gene is TRBJ2-6, the V gene TRBV7-8, with 9 bases aligning to TRBD1. V lost 5 bases, J lost 0 bases, and 11 bases stayed unmatched. CDR3 size: 19 residues. CDR1 is SGHVS, CDR2 FQNEAQ, per germline. The CDR3 DNA reads as TGTGCCAGCAGCACTTTAGGGGGACAGGGAAGCTCTGGGGCCAACGTCCTGACTTTC. It translates to CASSTLGGQGSSGANVLTF.

In nucleotides, the CDR3 is TGTGCCAGTAGTCAGCGTCGGACAGGGGCAATGAGGGGTCAGCCCCAGCATTTT. Its protein is CASSQRRTGAMRGQPQHF. The chain links TRBV19 to TRBJ1-5; 9 positions agree with TRBD1. CDR1 is LNHDA and CDR2 is SQIVND in the germline V gene (reference sequence). The CDR3 is made up of 18 amino acids. The ends lost 5 bases at V and 6 bases at J; junction bases unmatched: 17.

This clone was counted once. This chain uses TRBV7-9 with TRBJ2-7; 12 nucleotides match TRBD2. The germline V gene encodes CDR1 SEHNR and CDR2 FQNEAQ (reference sequence). The CDR3 extends over 17 amino acids. V lost 6 bases and J lost 0; bases outside the gene matches: 9. CDR3 nucleotide sequence: TGTGCCAGCAGACAACTTCTAGCGGGAGGGATCTCCTACGAGCAGTACTTC. Translating gives CASRQLLAGGISYEQYF.

The V and J genes are TRBV13 and TRBJ2-1; 9 bases match TRBD1. The trim removed 2 bases at V and 3 bases at J, leaving 2 bases unmatched. Germline assignment: CDR1 PRHDT and CDR2 FYEKMQ (reference sequence). This CDR3 has 15 amino acids. The CDR3 region has the DNA TGTGCCAGCAGCTTAAGACAGGGGGTCTACAATGAGCAGTTCTTC. Its translation: CASSLRQGVYNEQFF.

The J gene is TRBJ1-5, the V gene TRBV19; TRBD1 aligns across 7 bases. CDR3 length equals 14 residues. J lost 7 bases, V lost 1 base, and 4 bases had no gene match. Per the germline V gene, CDR1 is LNHDA and CDR2 is SQIVND (reference sequence). CDR3 bases: TGTGCCAGTAGTATAGGACAGGGCATCCAGCCCCAGCATTTT. Translating it yields CASSIGQGIQPQHF.

The V and J genes are TRBV4-1 and TRBJ2-7; D is undetermined. The length of the CDR3 is 14 residues. The V gene's germline CDR1 is MGHRA and CDR2 YSYEKL. Trimming cost V 1 base and J 3 bases, with 10 bases left between them. This CDR3 is CASSQGTSNYEQYF. DNA for the CDR3: TGCGCCAGCAGCCAAGGGACCAGTAACTACGAGCAGTACTTC.